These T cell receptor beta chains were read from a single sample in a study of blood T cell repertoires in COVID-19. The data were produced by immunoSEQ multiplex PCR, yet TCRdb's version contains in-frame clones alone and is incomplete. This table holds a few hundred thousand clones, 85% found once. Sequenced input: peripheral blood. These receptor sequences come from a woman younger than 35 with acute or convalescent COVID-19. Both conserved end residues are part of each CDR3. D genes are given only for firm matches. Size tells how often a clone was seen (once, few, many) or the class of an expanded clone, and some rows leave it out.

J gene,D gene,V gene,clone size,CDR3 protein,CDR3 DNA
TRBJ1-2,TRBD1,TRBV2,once,CASIRSGQNYGYTF,TGTGCCAGCATTAGATCGGGACAGAACTATGGCTACACCTTC
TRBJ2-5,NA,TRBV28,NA,CASSRSPGLPYQETQYF,TGTGCCAGCAGTCGTAGCCCGGGACTCCCGTACCAAGAGACCCAGTACTTC
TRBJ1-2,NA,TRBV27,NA,CASSLRGDYGYTF,TGTGCCAGCAGTCTCAGGGGCGACTATGGCTACACCTTC
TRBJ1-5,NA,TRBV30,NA,CAWSREGDFYSNQPQHF,TGTGCCTGGAGTCGGGAGGGGGACTTTTATAGCAATCAGCCCCAGCATTTT
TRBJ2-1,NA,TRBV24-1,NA,CATSADISWDEQFF,TGTGCCACCAGTGCTGACATTTCGTGGGATGAGCAGTTCTTC
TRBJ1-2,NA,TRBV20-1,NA,CSASPYGGFGVSYGYTF,TGCAGTGCTAGTCCTTACGGGGGGTTTGGGGTTAGCTATGGCTACACCTTC
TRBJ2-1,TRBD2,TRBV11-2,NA,CASSLAGLAGGHDEQFF,TGTGCCAGCAGCTTAGCGGGACTAGCGGGAGGTCATGATGAGCAGTTCTTC
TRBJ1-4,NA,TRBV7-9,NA,CASSFPGALVKLFF,TGTGCCAGCAGCTTTCCAGGGGCCCTGGTAAAACTGTTTTTT
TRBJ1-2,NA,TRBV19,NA,CASSIGVSYGYTF,TGTGCCAGTAGTATTGGAGTCAGCTATGGCTACACCTTC
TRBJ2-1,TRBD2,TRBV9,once,CASTRTSWLEEQFF,TGTGCCAGCACGAGGACTAGCTGGTTGGAAGAGCAGTTCTTC
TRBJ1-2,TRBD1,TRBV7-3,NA,CASSAGTGEAGYTF,TGTGCCAGCAGCGCCGGGACAGGGGAGGCGGGCTACACCTTC
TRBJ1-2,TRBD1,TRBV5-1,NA,CASSPGTAYGYTF,TGCGCCAGCAGCCCCGGGACAGCCTATGGCTACACCTTC
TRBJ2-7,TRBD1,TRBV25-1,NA,CASSGRQGGRSISYEQYF,TGTGCCAGCAGTGGCCGACAGGGGGGTCGGTCAATATCCTACGAGCAGTACTTC
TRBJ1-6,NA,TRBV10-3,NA,CAISEGGGSPLHF,TGTGCCATCAGTGAGGGGGGAGGGTCACCCCTCCACTTT
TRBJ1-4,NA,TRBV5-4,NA,CASSLKGEKLFF,TGTGCCAGCAGCTTGAAGGGGGAGAAACTGTTTTTT
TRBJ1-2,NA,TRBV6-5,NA,CASSYERNYGYTF,TGTGCCAGCAGTTACGAGAGGAACTATGGCTACACCTTC
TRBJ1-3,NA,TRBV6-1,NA,CASSEKTGGNTIYF,TGTGCCAGCAGTGAAAAGACGGGAGGAAACACCATATATTTT
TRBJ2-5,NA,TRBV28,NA,CASSPGPGNEETQYF,TGTGCCAGCAGTCCAGGGCCAGGGAACGAAGAGACCCAGTACTTC
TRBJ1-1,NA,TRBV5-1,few,CASSLAGGNTEAFF,TGCGCCAGCAGCTTGGCCGGAGGTAACACTGAAGCTTTCTTT
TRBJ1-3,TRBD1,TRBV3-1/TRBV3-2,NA,CASSRIRTGLSGNTIYF,TGTGCCAGCAGCCGAATTAGGACAGGCCTCTCTGGAAACACCATATATTTT
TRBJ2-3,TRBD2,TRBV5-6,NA,CASSLTSGVTDTQYF,TGTGCCAGCAGCTTGACTAGCGGAGTCACAGATACGCAGTATTTT
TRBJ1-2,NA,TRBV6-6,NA,CASSNRDYGYTF,TGTGCCAGCAGCAACAGAGATTATGGCTACACCTTC
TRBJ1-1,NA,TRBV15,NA,CATSSVGRGGTEAFF,TGTGCCACCAGCAGTGTAGGACGGGGGGGCACTGAAGCTTTCTTT
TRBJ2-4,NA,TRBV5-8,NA,CASSLNLAKNIQYF,TGTGCCAGCAGCCTAAACCTAGCCAAAAACATTCAGTACTTC
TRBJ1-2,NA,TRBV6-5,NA,CASIANQAVRGYTF,TGTGCCAGCATCGCCAACCAGGCCGTAAGGGGCTACACCTTC
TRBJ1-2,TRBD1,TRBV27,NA,CASSWTGFQLYGYTF,TGTGCCAGCAGTTGGACAGGGTTCCAGCTCTATGGCTACACCTTC
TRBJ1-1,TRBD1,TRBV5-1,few,CASSSTGMDTEAFF,TGCGCCAGCAGCTCGACAGGGATGGACACTGAAGCTTTCTTT
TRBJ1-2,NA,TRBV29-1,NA,CSVATGFSGYTF,TGCAGCGTCGCCACAGGGTTCTCTGGCTACACCTTC
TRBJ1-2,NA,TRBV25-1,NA,CASSDQGFNYGYTF,TGTGCCAGCAGTGACCAGGGCTTTAACTATGGCTACACCTTC
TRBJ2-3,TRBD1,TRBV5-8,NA,CASSFWQGAADTQYF,TGTGCCAGCAGCTTCTGGCAGGGGGCCGCAGATACGCAGTATTTT
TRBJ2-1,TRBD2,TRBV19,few,CASCRTSGGANEQFF,TGTGCCAGTTGCCGGACTAGCGGGGGGGCCAATGAGCAGTTCTTC
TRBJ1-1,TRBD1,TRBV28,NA,CASSSMTGGEMDTEAFF,TGTGCCAGCAGTTCTATGACAGGGGGCGAGATGGACACTGAAGCTTTCTTT
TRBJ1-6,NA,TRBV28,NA,CASSFWGGNSPLHF,TGTGCCAGCAGTTTTTGGGGCGGTAATTCACCCCTCCACTTT
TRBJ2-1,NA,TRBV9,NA,CASSVGPLRGEQFF,TGTGCCAGCAGCGTAGGTCCCCTCCGGGGGGAGCAGTTCTTC
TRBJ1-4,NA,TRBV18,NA,CASSPRPGGANEKLFF,TGTGCCAGCTCACCGCGCCCGGGGGGTGCTAATGAAAAACTGTTTTTT
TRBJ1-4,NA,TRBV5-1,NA,CASSFGGSNEKLFF,TGCGCCAGCAGCTTCGGGGGAAGTAATGAAAAACTGTTTTTT
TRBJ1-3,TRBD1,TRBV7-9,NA,CASSGGTGSGNTIYF,TGTGCCAGCAGCGGCGGGACAGGCTCTGGAAACACCATATATTTT
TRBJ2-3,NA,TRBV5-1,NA,CASSLRGFGTDTQYF,TGCGCCAGCAGCTTGAGGGGGTTCGGCACAGATACGCAGTATTTT
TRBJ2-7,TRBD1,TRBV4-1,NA,CASSQDWGQEKYEQYF,TGCGCCAGCAGCCAAGATTGGGGACAGGAAAAATACGAGCAGTACTTC
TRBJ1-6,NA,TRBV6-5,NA,CASSLDTRTLPLHF,TGTGCCAGCAGTTTGGACACGCGGACCTTACCCCTCCACTTT
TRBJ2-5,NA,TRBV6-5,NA,CASGGTRGETQYF,TGTGCCAGCGGAGGGACGAGAGGAGAGACCCAGTACTTC
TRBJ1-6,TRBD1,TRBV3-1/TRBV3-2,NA,CASSLSDRENSPLHF,TGTGCCAGCAGCCTTTCCGACAGGGAGAATTCACCCCTCCACTTT
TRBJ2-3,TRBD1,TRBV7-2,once,CASSPGQPTDTQYF,TGTGCCAGCAGCCCGGGACAGCCCACAGATACGCAGTATTTT
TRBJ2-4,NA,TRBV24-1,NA,CATSRGTDIQYF,TGTGCCACCTCCCGCGGGACCGACATTCAGTACTTC
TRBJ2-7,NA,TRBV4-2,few,CASSQDGDLFIYEQYF,TGTGCCAGCAGCCAAGATGGGGACTTATTTATCTACGAGCAGTACTTC
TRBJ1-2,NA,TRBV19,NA,CASSLSVRDRGYTF,TGTGCCAGTAGCTTATCGGTACGGGATCGTGGCTACACCTTC
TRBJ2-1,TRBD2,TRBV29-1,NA,CSVEDLTSGRAGMGRNEQFF,TGCAGCGTTGAAGATCTAACTAGCGGGAGGGCCGGTATGGGAAGGAATGAGCAGTTCTTC